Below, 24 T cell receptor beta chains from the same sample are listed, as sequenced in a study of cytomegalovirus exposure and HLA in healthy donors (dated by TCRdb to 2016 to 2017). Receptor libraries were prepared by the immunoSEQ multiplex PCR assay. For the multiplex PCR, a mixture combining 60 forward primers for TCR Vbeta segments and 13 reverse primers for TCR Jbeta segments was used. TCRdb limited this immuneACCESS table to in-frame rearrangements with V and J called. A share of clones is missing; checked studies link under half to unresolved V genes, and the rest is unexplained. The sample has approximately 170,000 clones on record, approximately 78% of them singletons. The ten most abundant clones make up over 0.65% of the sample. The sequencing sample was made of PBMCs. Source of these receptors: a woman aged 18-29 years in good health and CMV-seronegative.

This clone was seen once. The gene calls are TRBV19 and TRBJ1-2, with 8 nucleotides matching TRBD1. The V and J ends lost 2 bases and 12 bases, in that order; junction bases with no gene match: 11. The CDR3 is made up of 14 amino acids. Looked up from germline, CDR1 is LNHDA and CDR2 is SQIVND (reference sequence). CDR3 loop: CASSIHQGAIENTF. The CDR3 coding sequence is TGTGCCAGTAGTATACACCAGGGGGCGATTGAGAACACCTTC.

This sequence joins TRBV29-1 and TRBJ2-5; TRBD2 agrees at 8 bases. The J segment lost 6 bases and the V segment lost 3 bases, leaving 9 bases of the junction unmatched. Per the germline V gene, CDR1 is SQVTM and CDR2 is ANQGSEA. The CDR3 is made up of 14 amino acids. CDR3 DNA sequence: TGCAGCGTTGACGGTAGCGGGATCGGGAAGACCCAGTACTTC. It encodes CSVDGSGIGKTQYF.

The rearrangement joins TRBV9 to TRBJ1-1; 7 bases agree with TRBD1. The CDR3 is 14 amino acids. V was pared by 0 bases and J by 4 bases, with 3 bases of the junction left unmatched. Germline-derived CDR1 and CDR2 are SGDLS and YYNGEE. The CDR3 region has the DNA TGTGCCAGCAGCGTAGTCCCAGGGGGCACTGAAGCTTTCTTT. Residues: CASSVVPGGTEAFF.

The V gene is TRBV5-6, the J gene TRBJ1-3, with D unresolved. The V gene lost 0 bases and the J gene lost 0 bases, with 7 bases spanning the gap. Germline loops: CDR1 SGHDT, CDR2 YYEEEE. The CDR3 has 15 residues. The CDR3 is CASSLGSDSGNTIYF. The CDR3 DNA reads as TGTGCCAGCAGCTTGGGATCAGACTCTGGAAACACCATATATTTT.

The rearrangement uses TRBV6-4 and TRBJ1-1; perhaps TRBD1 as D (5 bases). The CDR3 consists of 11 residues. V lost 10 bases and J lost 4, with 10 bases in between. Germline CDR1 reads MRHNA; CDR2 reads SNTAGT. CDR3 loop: CANIRGTEAFF. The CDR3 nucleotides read TGTGCCAACATAAGGGGCACTGAAGCTTTCTTT.

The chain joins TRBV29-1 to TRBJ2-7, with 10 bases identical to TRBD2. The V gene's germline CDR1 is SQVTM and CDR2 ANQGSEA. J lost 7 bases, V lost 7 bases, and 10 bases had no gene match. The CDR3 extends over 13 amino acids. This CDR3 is CSAWTSGGGEQYF. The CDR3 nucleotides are TGCAGCGCCTGGACTAGCGGAGGGGGAGAGCAGTACTTC.

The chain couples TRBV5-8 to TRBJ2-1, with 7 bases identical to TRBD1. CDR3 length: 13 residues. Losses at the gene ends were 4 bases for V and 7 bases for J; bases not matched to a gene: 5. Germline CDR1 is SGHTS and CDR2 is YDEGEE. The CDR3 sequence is CASSIDRVNEQFF. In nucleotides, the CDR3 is TGTGCCAGCAGCATTGACAGGGTGAATGAGCAGTTCTTC.

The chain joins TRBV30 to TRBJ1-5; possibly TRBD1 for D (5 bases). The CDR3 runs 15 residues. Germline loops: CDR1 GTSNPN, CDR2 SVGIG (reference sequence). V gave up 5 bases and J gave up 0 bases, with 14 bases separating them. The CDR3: CAWRGGKYSNQPQHF. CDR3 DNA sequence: TGTGCCTGGCGGGGGGGAAAATATAGCAATCAGCCCCAGCATTTT. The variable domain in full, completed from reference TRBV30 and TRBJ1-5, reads SQTIHQWPATLVQPVGSPLSLECTVEGTSNPNLYWYRQAAGRGLQLLFYSVGIGQISSEVPQNLSASRPQDRQFILSSKKLLLSDSGFYLCAWRGGKYSNQPQHFGDGTRLSIL.

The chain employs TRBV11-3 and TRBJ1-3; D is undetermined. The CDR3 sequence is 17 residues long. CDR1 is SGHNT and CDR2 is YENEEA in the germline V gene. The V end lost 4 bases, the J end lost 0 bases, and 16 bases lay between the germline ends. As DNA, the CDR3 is TGTGCCAGCAGCTCACACATACAGAGCCTCTCTGGAAACACCATATATTTT. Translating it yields CASSSHIQSLSGNTIYF.

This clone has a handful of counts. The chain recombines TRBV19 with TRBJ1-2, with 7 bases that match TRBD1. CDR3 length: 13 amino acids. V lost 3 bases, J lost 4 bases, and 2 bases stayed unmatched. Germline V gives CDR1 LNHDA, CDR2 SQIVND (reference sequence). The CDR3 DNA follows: TGTGCCAGTAGTATCGACAGGGTCTATGGCTACACCTTC. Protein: CASSIDRVYGYTF.

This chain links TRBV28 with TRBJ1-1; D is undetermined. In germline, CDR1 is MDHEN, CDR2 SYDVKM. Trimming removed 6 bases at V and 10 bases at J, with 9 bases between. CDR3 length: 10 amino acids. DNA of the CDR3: TGTGCCAGCAGGCGCCAGGCAGCTTTCTTT. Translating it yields CASRRQAAFF.

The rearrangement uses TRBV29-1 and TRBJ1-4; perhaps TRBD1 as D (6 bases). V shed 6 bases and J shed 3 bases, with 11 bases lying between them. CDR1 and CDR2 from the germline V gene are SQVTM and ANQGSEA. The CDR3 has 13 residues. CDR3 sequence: CSVTGWANEKLFF. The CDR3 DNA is TGCAGCGTCACAGGGTGGGCTAATGAAAAACTGTTTTTT. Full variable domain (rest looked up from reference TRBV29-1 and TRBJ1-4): SAVISQKPSRDICQRGTSLTIQCQVDSQVTMMFWYRQQPGQSLTLIATANQGSEATYESGFVIDKFPISRPNLTFSTLTVSNMSPEDSSIYLCSVTGWANEKLFFGSGTQLSVL.

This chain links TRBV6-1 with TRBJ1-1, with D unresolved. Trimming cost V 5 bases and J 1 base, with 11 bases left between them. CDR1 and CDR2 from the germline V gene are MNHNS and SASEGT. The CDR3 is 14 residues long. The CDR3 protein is CASSKGTGNTEAFF. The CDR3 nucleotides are TGTGCCAGCAGTAAAGGCACTGGGAACACTGAAGCTTTCTTT.

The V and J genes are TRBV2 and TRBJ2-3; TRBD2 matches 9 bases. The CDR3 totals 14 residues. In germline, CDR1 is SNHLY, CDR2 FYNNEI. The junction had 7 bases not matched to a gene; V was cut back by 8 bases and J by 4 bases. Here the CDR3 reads CASSASGTPDTQYF. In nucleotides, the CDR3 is TGTGCCAGCTCCGCTAGCGGGACCCCAGATACGCAGTATTTT.

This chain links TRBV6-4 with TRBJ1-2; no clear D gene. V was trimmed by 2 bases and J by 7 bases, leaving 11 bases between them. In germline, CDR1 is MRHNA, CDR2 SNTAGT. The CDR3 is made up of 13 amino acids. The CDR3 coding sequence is TGTGCCAGCAGTGACGGCGGCGCGTCTGGCTACACCTTC. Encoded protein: CASSDGGASGYTF.

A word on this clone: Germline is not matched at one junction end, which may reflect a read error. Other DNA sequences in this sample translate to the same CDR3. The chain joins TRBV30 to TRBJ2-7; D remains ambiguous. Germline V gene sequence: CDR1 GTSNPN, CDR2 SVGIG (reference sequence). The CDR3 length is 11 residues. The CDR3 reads CAWAGVYEQYF. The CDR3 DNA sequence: TGCGCCTGGGCCGGAGTCTACGAGCAGTACTTC.

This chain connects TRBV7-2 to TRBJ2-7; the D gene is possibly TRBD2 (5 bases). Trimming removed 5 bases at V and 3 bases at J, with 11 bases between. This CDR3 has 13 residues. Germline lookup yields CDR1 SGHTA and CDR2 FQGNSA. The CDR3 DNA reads TGTGCCAGCAGCACTCGTGAGGGCTACGAGCAGTACTTC. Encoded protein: CASSTREGYEQYF.

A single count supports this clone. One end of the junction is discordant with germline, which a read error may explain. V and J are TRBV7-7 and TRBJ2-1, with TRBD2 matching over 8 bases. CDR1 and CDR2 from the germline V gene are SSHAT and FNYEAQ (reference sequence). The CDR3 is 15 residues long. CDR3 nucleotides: TGTGCTAGCAGCTTAGGAGCGGGGGCAGGGAATGAGCAGTTCTTC. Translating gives CASSLGAGAGNEQFF.

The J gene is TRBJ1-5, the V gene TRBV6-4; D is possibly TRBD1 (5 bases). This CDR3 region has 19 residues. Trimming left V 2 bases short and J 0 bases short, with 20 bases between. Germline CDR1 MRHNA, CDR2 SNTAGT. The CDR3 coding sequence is TGTGCCAGCAGTGACGCGGGGGGGAGAGGGGCTTATAGCAATCAGCCCCAGCATTTT. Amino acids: CASSDAGGRGAYSNQPQHF.

The CDR3 DNA reads as TGTGCCTGGAACCGGGGAGGAAACACTGAAGCTTTCTTT. Its translation: CAWNRGGNTEAFF. The chain employs TRBV30 and TRBJ1-1; no reliable D call. The V end was cut by 4 bases, the J end by 2 bases, with 11 bases between. From germline, CDR1 is GTSNPN and CDR2 SVGIG (reference sequence). This CDR3 is built from 13 residues.

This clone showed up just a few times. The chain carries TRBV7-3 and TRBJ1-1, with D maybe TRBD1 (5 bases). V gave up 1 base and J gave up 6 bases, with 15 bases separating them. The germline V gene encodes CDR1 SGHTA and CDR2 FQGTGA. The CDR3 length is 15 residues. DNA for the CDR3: TGTGCCAGCAGCTTAATTGGGGGGGGAGATTCTGAAGCTTTCTTT. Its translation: CASSLIGGGDSEAFF. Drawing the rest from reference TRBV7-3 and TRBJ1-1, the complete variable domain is GAGVSQTPSNKVTEKGKYVELRCDPISGHTALYWYRQSLGQGPEFLIYFQGTGAADDSGLPNDRFFAVRPEGSVSTLKIQRTERGDSAVYLCASSLIGGGDSEAFFGQGTRLTVV.

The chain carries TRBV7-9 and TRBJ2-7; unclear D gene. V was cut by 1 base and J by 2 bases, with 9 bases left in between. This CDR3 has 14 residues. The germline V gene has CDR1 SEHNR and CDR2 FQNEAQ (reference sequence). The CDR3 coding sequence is TGTGCCAGCAGCTTAGAGCTGGGCCCCTACGAGCAGTACTTC. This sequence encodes CASSLELGPYEQYF.

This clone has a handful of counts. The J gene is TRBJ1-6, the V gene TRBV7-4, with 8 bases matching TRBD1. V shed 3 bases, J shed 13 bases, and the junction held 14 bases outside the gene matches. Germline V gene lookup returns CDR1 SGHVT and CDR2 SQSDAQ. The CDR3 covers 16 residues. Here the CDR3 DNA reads TGTGCCAGCAGCTTTTTGATCCGACAGGGGTCCGTCCCCCTCCACTTT. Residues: CASSFLIRQGSVPLHF.

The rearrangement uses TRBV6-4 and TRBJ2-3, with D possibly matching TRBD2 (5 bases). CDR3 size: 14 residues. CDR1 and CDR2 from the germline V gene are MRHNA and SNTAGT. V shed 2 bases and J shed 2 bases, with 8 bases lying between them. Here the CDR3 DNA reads TGTGCCAGCAGTGACACTGGACTCACAGATACGCAGTATTTT. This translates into CASSDTGLTDTQYF.